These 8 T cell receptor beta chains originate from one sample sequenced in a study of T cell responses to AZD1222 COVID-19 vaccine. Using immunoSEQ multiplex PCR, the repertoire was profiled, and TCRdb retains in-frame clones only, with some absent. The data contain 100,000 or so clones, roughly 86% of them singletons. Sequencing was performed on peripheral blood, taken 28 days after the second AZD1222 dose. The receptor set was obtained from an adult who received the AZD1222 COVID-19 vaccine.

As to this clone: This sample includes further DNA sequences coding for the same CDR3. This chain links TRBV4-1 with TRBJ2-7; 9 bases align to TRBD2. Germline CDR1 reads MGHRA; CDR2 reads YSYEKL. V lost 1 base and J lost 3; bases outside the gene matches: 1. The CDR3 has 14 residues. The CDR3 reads CASSQAAGGYEQYF. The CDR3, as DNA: TGCGCCAGCAGCCAAGCAGCGGGGGGCTACGAGCAGTACTTC.

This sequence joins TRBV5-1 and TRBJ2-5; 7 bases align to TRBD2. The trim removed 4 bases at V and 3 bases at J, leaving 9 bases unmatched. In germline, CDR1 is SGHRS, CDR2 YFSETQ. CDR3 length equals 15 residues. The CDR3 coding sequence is TGCGCCAGCAGCCTCGACCCCGGGGGGAAAGAGACCCAGTACTTC. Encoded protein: CASSLDPGGKETQYF.

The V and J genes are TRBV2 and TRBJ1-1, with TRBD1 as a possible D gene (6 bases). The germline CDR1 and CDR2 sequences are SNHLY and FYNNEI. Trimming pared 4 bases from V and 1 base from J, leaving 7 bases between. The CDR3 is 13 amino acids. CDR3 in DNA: TGTGCCAGCAGTGGACAGGCGAACACTGAAGCTTTCTTT. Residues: CASSGQANTEAFF.

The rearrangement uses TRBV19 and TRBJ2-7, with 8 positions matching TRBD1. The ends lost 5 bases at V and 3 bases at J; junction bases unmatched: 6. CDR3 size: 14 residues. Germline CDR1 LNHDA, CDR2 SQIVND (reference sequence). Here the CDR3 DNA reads TGTGCCAGTAGTCACCGGGACAGGTTCTACGAGCAGTACTTC. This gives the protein CASSHRDRFYEQYF.

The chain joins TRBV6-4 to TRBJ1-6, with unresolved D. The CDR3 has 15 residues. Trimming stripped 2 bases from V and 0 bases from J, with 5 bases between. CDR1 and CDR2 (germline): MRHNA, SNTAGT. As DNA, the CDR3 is TGTGCCAGCAGTGACAGGAGCTCCTATAATTCACCCCTCCACTTT. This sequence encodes CASSDRSSYNSPLHF.

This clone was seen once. DNA of the CDR3: TGTGCCAGCGGGACCAGCTACGAGCAGTACTTC. The encoded protein is CASGTSYEQYF. The gene calls are TRBV7-8 and TRBJ2-7; D may be TRBD1 or TRBD2 (5 bases each). Trimming pared 8 bases from V and 3 bases from J, leaving 8 bases between. The germline gives CDR1 SGHVS, CDR2 FQNEAQ. This CDR3 is 11 amino acids long.

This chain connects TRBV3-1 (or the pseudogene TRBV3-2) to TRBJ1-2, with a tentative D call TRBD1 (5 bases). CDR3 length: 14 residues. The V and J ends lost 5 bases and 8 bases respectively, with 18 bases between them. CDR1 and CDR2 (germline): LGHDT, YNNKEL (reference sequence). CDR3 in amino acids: CASSSYSQGSGYTF. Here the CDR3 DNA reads TGTGCCAGCAGCTCGTACTCTCAGGGATCGGGCTACACCTTC.

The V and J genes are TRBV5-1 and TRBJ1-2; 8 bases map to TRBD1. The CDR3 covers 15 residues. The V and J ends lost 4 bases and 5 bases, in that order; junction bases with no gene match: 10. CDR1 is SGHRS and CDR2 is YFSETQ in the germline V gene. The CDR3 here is CASSAGQGGVYGYTF. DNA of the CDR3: TGCGCCAGCAGCGCCGGACAGGGAGGAGTATATGGCTACACCTTC.